The next 8 T cell receptor beta chains were all read from a single sample in a study of early T cells in non-severe SARS-CoV-2 infection. One entry per CDR3 protein, called by TCRdb with MiXCR from the 5' RACE reads. Of roughly 57,000 distinct CDR3 sequences listed, 12% are singletons. Sequenced sample: whole blood. These receptors were obtained from an adult who was a healthcare worker with PCR-confirmed SARS-CoV-2 infection or an uninfected control (not recorded which).

This clonotype appeared a few times. This chain uses TRBV7-6 with TRBJ1-2, with 8 bases matching TRBD1. The CDR3 runs 13 residues. With 5 bases clipped from V and 4 bases from J, the junction kept 3 bases outside the gene matches. Germline values: CDR1 SGHVS, CDR2 FNYEAQ. The CDR3 is CASSPGGGYGYTF. The CDR3 coding sequence is TGTGCCAGCAGCCCAGGGGGCGGCTATGGCTACACCTTC.

There are a few counts of this clonotype. V and J are TRBV12-3 or TRBV12-4 and TRBJ1-6; unclear D gene. V shed 5 bases and J shed 9 bases, with 5 bases lying between them. CDR3 size: 11 residues. CDR3 sequence reads: CASSRGSPLHF. The DNA for the CDR3 is TGTGCCAGCAGTCGTGGTTCACCCCTCCACTTT.

There are many counts of this clonotype. The J gene is TRBJ2-4, the V gene TRBV30; possible D gene TRBD2, 6 bases. The CDR3 has 14 residues. From germline, CDR1 is GTSNPN and CDR2 SVGIG (reference sequence). V dropped 0 bases and J dropped 3 bases, with 9 bases sitting between them. The CDR3 reads CAWSVGGDKNIQYF. Written as DNA, the CDR3 is TGTGCCTGGAGTGTTGGAGGGGACAAAAACATTCAGTACTTC.

The gene calls are TRBV9 and TRBJ1-2; no reliable D call. V shed 3 bases and J shed 8 bases, with 14 bases lying between them. The CDR3 consists of 13 residues. The germline CDR1 and CDR2 sequences are SGDLS and YYNGEE. CDR3 region: CASSGLASRGYTF. Here the CDR3 DNA reads TGTGCCAGCAGCGGCCTAGCCTCCAGAGGCTACACCTTC.

This clonotype came up a few times. The chain has TRBV29-1 and TRBJ1-1; D is uncertain. CDR1 is SQVTM, CDR2 ANQGSEA, per germline. This CDR3 region has 14 residues. V gave up 6 bases and J gave up 4 bases, with 18 bases separating them. Here the CDR3 DNA reads TGCAGCGTCTCTGACACGTTTGGATCCACTGAAGCTTTCTTT. This translates into CSVSDTFGSTEAFF.

Only a few counts were recorded for this clonotype. V is TRBV20-1 and J is TRBJ2-7, with D perhaps matching TRBD2 (5 bases). CDR3 length: 12 residues. CDR1 and CDR2 from the germline V gene are DFQATT and SNEGSKA (reference sequence). Trimming removed 4 bases from V and 5 bases from J, with 12 bases in between. The CDR3 DNA follows: TGCAGTGCTATGGACTTACCCCACGAGCAGTACTTC. Its protein product is CSAMDLPHEQYF.

This clonotype was counted between two and nine times. The chain employs TRBV20-1 and TRBJ2-7; TRBD1 matches at 12 bases. The germline CDR1 and CDR2 sequences are DFQATT and SNEGSKA (reference sequence). The length of the CDR3 is 16 residues. J gave up 2 bases and V 0 bases, and 5 bases lay outside the gene matches. CDR3 loop: CSAREPGQGAPYEQYF. The CDR3 DNA reads as TGCAGTGCTAGAGAACCGGGACAGGGGGCCCCCTACGAGCAGTACTTC.

This clonotype has only a few counts. The chain links TRBV6-5 to TRBJ1-1; TRBD1 aligns across 10 bases. CDR3 length equals 16 residues. The V gene's germline CDR1 is MNHEY and CDR2 SVGAGI. V lost 6 bases, J lost 3 bases, and 10 bases stayed unmatched. The CDR3 DNA is TGTGCCAGCAGCCCCCGACAGGGGGCGAAGGACACTGAAGCTTTCTTT. Its protein product is CASSPRQGAKDTEAFF.